This entry concerns a single TCR beta chain. What this receptor recognizes is not known. The sample holds no much larger clone one base away, and base qualities are not on file. The immunoSEQ Assay, a bias-controlled multiplex PCR, was used to amplify TCRbeta CDR3 regions from genomic DNA. On the authors' methods: The number of nucleated cells in each sample was estimated by amplification of reference gene primers within the assay. To quantify the absolute abundance of each unique TCRbeta CDR3 rearrangement, sequence reads were collapsed and filtered. Productive Simpson clonality was computed per sample as the square root of Simpson's diversity index over productive rearrangements. This is the immuneACCESS table as TCRdb keeps it, with only in-frame sequences that have V and J called. A part of the clones is gone; compared with another copy, unresolved V genes explain less than half, and the rest is unexplained. The D gene and trimming were derived from the DNA, and the V and J assignments and clone size from that table. This sample is represented by around 620,000 clones; about 87% of them were singletons. Of the sample, about 0.24% is held by the ten largest clones.

This specimen comes from a study of blood T cell repertoires in COVID-19 (dated by TCRdb to the early 2020s). For the study in its entirety: The collaborator samples originated in the United States, Italy and Spain and spanned the acute and convalescent phases of COVID-19. The prospective study material was composed of cDNA or gDNA derived from T cells, B-cell-depleted T cells, or PBMCs. The dataset comprised deeply sampled blood TCRbeta repertoires from subjects exposed to, actively infected with, or recovered from COVID-19. The repertoires were released in a freely available public database intended as a resource for research on the immune response to SARS-CoV-2. The samples were drawn from two sources: the first 160 participants of the ongoing ImmuneRACE study, and about 1,300 subjects contributed by 6 global collaborators. A de-identified subject ID, COVID-19 status, age in years and sex were almost always included in the sample metadata. Where available, HLA class I and class II types were obtained from metadata supplied by the sample provider rather than from assay-based typing. General findings and caveats noted by the study authors: How much clinical and demographic metadata was included differed by source and by participant, and the metadata was provided uncurated.

Each collaborating institution followed its own protocols to collect whole blood in K2EDTA tubes. For TCRbeta analysis, collaborators shipped samples in one of three forms: frozen whole blood, isolated PBMCs, or DNA extracted from either of those sample types. V is cut by 0 bases and J by 5 bases, and the space between the germline ends is 13 bases. The germline V gene specifies MNHEY as CDR1 and SVGAGI as CDR2. The CDR3, from cysteine to phenylalanine, totals 15 residues. Only the CDR3 DNA is retained, 45 bases long and in frame from the first base. The sequenced sample consisted of peripheral blood. The chain couples TRBV6-5 to TRBJ1-1; there is no confident call for the D gene. The TCR originated in a woman aged 18-29 years with acute or convalescent COVID-19. The CDR3 protein: CASSYSGGRRTEAFF. The DNA sequence follows: TGTGCCAGCAGTTACTCGGGAGGGAGGAGGACTGAAGCTTTCTTT.